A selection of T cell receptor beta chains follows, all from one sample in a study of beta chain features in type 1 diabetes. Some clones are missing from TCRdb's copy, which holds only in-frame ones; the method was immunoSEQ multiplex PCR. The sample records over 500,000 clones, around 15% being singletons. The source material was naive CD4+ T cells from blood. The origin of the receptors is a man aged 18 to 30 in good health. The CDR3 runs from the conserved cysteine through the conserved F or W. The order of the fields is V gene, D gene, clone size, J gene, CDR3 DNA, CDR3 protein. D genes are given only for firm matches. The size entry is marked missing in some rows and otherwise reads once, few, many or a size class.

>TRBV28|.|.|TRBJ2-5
TGTGCCAGCAGTTTATTTCCAGGGATAAAAGAGACCCAGTACTTC
CASSLFPGIKETQYF
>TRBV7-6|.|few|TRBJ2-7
TGTGCCAGCAGCTCTCAGAGGGGGTTGCAGTACGAGCAGTACTTC
CASSSQRGLQYEQYF
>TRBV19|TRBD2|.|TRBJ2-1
TGTGCCAGTAGTATAAAGCGGGGGCTCTCCTACAATGAGCAGTTCTTC
CASSIKRGLSYNEQFF
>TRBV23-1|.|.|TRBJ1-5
TGCGCCAGCAGTCAACTCAGGGGTGTCGATCAGCCCCAGCATTTT
CASSQLRGVDQPQHF
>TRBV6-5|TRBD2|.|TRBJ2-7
TGTGCCAGCAGTCCTCCTAGCGGCGGGAGGGAGCAGTACTTC
CASSPPSGGREQYF
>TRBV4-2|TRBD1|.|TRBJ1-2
TGTGCCAGCAGCCAACTATTGGGGACAGGGGGCGACAACTATGGCTACACCTTC
CASSQLLGTGGDNYGYTF
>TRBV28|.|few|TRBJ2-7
TGTGCCAGCAGTTTTAGGCAGACCCTCGACGGTGCAAGCTACGAGCAGTACTTC
CASSFRQTLDGASYEQYF
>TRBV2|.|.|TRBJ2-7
TGTGCCAGCAGTGAACAATCGTCCACCTCCTACGAGCAGTACTTC
CASSEQSSTSYEQYF
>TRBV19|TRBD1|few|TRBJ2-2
TGTGCCAGTAGTCACAGGGGTTTGTACGCCGGGGAGCTGTTTTTT
CASSHRGLYAGELFF
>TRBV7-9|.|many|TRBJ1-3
TGTGCCAGCAGCTTCTCAGGGTTATCTGGAAACACCATATATTTT
CASSFSGLSGNTIYF
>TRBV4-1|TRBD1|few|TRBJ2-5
TGCGCCAGCAGCTATCCGGGACAGGGTGAAGAGACCCAGTACTTC
CASSYPGQGEETQYF
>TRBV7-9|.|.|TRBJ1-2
TGTGCCAGCAGCTTAAATTGGGATGGCTACACCTTC
CASSLNWDGYTF
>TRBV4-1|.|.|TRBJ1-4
TGCGCCAGCAGCCCGAGCACCCCCGTGGAGGGGCGGGTGAAACTGTTTTTT
CASSPSTPVEGRVKLFF
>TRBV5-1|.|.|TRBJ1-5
TGCGCCAGCAGCTGGGGGAGCAATCAGCCCCAGCATTTT
CASSWGSNQPQHF
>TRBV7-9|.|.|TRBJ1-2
TGTGCCAGCAGCTTAATCTCAGGGGCACGGAATTACTATGGCTACACCTTC
CASSLISGARNYYGYTF
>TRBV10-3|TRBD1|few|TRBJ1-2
TGTGCCATCAGCGGGACAGCCTATGGCTACACCTTC
CAISGTAYGYTF
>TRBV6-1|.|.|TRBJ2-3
TGTGCCAGCAGTGAAGCGGTAGGGAGGCGGACAGATACGCAGTATTTT
CASSEAVGRRTDTQYF
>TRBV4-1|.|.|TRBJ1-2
TGCGCCAGCAGCCAAGAGTTAGGCCAGAGATACACCTTC
CASSQELGQRYTF
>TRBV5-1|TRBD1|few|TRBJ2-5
TGCGCCAGCAGCCTAACGGGACAGGGGGAGACCCAGTACTTC
CASSLTGQGETQYF
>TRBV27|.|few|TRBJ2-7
TGTGCCAGCAGAACCCTCAGTCGGGCCTACGAGCAGTACTTC
CASRTLSRAYEQYF
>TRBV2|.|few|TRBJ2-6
TGTGCCAGCATCCTCGGGGGTTCTGGGGCCAACGTCCTGACTTTC
CASILGGSGANVLTF
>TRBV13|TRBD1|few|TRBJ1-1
TGTGCCAGCAGCTTTGAGGGGGCGGTCACTGAAGCTTTCTTT
CASSFEGAVTEAFF
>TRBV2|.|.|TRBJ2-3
TGTGCCAGCAGTGAAGGGGTCCTGACAGATACGCAGTATTTT
CASSEGVLTDTQYF
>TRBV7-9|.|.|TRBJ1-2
TGTGCCAGCAGCTTATATGAAAATCTCTATGGCTACACCTTC
CASSLYENLYGYTF
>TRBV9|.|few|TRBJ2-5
TGTGCCAGCAGCGTAGGCCGCGGGAAGAGGGAGACCCAGTACTTC
CASSVGRGKRETQYF
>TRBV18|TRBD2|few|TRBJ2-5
TGTGCCAGCTCACCTCAGTCGGGGGGCCAAGAGACCCAGTACTTC
CASSPQSGGQETQYF
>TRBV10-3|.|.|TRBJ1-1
TGTGCCATCAACCGATCAGGCACTGAAGCTTTCTTT
CAINRSGTEAFF
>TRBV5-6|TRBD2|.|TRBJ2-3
TGTGCCAGCAGCTCTACCACTAGCGGGGGCCGCACAGATACGCAGTATTTT
CASSSTTSGGRTDTQYF
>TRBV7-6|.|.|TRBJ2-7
TGTGCCAGCAGCCACCGTGGTGACTACGAGCAGTACTTC
CASSHRGDYEQYF
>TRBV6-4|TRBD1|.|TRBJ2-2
TGTGCCAGCAGCCTTGGACAGGGCGGCACCGGGGAGCTGTTTTTT
CASSLGQGGTGELFF
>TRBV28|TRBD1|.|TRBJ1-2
TGTGCCAGCAGGGGACAGGGCCCATATGGCTACACCTTC
CASRGQGPYGYTF
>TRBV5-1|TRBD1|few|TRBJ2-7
TGCGCCAGCACTCTGGACGGACAGGGTATGTACGAGCAGTACTTC
CASTLDGQGMYEQYF
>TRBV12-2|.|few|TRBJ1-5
TGTGCAAGTCGCTTAGGAGGGGCTCTGGACAGGCCGGGGACCCTGGAGCCCCAGCATTTT
CASRLGGALDRPGTLEPQHF
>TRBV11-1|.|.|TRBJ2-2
TGTGCCAGCAGCTTAGTCAGGGCCACCGGGGAGCTGTTTTTT
CASSLVRATGELFF
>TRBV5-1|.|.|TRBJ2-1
TGCGCCAGCAGCTTGGAAAGGGAGCAGTTCTTC
CASSLEREQFF
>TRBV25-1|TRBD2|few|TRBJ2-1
TGTGCCAGCACAGGGCGGGGGGGCCGCTCCGCACTTGGGGAGCAGTTCTTC
CASTGRGGRSALGEQFF
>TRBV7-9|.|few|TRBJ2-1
TGTGCCAGCAGCGTTGGCCAGTCAAACGGGTTCCGATCCTACAATGAGCAGTTCTTC
CASSVGQSNGFRSYNEQFF
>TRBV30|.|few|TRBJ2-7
TGTGCCTGGGGCCGGTACGAGCAGTACTTC
CAWGRYEQYF
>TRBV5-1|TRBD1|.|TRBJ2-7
TGCGCCAGCAGCTACGGGACAGGGAGCCTCTACGAGCAGTACTTC
CASSYGTGSLYEQYF
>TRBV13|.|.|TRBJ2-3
TGTGCCAGCAGCCTAGGGGGTACGCAGTATTTT
CASSLGGTQYF
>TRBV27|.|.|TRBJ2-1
TGTGCCAGCAGTAGGGACCAGGGATTCAATGAGCAGTTCTTC
CASSRDQGFNEQFF
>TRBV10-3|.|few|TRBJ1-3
TGTGCCATCAGTGGCTTACTTGGAAACACCATATATTTT
CAISGLLGNTIYF
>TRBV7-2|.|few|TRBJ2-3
TGTGCCAGCAGCTTCGGGGATACGCAGTATTTT
CASSFGDTQYF
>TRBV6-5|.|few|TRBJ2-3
TGTGCCAGCACTCACCTATTCACAGATACGCAGTATTTT
CASTHLFTDTQYF
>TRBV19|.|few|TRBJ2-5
TGTGCCAGTAGTTCCCGGGGGCCGGAGACCCAGTACTTC
CASSSRGPETQYF
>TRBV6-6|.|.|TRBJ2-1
TGTGCCAGCAGACGCTGGGATGAGCAGTTCTTC
CASRRWDEQFF
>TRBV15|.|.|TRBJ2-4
TGTGCCACCAGCATTGGAAGAGGCCGCCCTCTAGCCAAAAACATTCAGTACTTC
CATSIGRGRPLAKNIQYF
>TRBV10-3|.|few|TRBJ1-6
TGTGCCACGTACCAAACTGGCGTGGCTAATTCACCCCTCCACTTT
CATYQTGVANSPLHF
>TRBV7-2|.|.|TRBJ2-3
TGTGCCAGCAGCTTATCATTTAGGGGCGCTAGCACAGATACGCAGTATTTT
CASSLSFRGASTDTQYF
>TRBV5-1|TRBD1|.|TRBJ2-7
TGCGCCAGCAGCCCGGACAGGGGGCTCTACGAGCAGTACTTC
CASSPDRGLYEQYF